What follows describes a single TCR beta chain. Noted time point: new active TB diagnosis, blood taken before or within 7 days of starting treatment. Confirmation came from sputum smear and/or culture positivity for M. tuberculosis. Libraries were prepared by immunoSEQ multiplex PCR; TCRdb keeps only in-frame clonotypes and omits some of them. The data contain roughly 35,000 clones, 92% of them singletons. This entry comes from a study of T cells in tuberculosis. Study-wide context: IGRA-negative adolescents, IGRA-positive adolescents with latent tuberculosis and adults with active tuberculosis formed this South African cohort. Samples predate treatment or fall within its first 7 days.

The CDR3 sequence is 17 residues long. Germline CDR1 and CDR2: SGHVS and FNYEAQ. Trimming removed 1 base at V and 0 bases at J, with 13 bases between. The V call is TRBV7-6, the J call TRBJ2-1; tentatively, D is TRBD1 (5 bases). The sequence came from an adult with tuberculosis. Some clones in this sample may be carry-over from other donors' samples. This sample comprised PBMCs, obtained at tuberculosis diagnosis. The CDR3 reads CASSLVGVGRSYNEQFF. The CDR3 nucleotides are TGTGCCAGCAGCTTAGTAGGGGTGGGGCGCTCCTACAATGAGCAGTTCTTC. Variable domain in full (rest from reference TRBV7-6 and TRBJ2-1): GAGVSQSPRYKVTKRGQDVALRCDPISGHVSLYWYRQALGQGPEFLTYFNYEAQQDKSGLPNDRFSAERPEGSISTLTIQRTEQRDSAMYRCASSLVGVGRSYNEQFFGPGTRLTVL.